This T cell receptor (beta chain) came from a study of T cell responses to AZD1222 COVID-19 vaccine. General study points: Sampling captured repertoires only after the peak T cell response.

Assay: immunoSEQ multiplex PCR; the TCRdb copy retains only in-frame clones and omits some. The table records 150,000 to 200,000 clones, 85% to 95% of them present only once. This CDR3 has 15 amino acids. Trimming shortened V by 4 bases and J by 0 bases, and 13 bases separated the two germline ends. CDR1 and CDR2 from the germline V gene are SQVTM and ANQGSEA. As for this clone: What it binds is unknown.

This clonotype originated in an adult who received the AZD1222 COVID-19 vaccine. This chain links TRBV29-1 with TRBJ2-1, with D possibly being TRBD2 (5 bases). The material was peripheral blood, obtained 28 days after the second AZD1222 dose. DNA of the CDR3: TGCAGCGTTGGAGAGGGCACCATCTCCTACAATGAGCAGTTCTTC. This sequence encodes CSVGEGTISYNEQFF.